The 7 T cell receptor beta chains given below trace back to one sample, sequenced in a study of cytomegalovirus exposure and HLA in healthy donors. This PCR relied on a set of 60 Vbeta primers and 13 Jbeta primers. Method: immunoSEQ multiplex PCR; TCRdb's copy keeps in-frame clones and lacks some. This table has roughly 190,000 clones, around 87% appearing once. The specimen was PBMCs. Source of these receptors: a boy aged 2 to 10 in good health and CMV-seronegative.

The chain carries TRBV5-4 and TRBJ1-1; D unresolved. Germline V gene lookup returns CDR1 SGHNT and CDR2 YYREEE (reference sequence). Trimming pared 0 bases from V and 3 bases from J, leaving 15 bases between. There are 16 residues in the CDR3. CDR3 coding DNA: TGTGCCAGCAGCTTGGTTGCCGGGAGCGGGGACACTGAAGCTTTCTTT. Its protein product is CASSLVAGSGDTEAFF.

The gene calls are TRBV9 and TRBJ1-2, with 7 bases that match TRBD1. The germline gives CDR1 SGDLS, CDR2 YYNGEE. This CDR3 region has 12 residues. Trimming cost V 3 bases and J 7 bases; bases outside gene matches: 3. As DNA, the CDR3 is TGTGCCAGCAGCGGGACAGGAGGTGGCTACACCTTC. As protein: CASSGTGGGYTF.

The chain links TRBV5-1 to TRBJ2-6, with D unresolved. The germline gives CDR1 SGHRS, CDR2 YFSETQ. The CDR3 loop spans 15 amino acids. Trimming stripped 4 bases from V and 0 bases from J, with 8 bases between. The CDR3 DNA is TGCGCCAGCAGCCTCGGTGCCTCTGGGGCCAACGTCCTGACTTTC. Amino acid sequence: CASSLGASGANVLTF.

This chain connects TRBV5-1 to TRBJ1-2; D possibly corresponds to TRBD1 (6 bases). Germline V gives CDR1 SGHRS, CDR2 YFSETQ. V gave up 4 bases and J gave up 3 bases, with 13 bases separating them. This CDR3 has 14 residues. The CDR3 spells CASSRNRAHYGYTF. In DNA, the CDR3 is TGCGCCAGCAGCCGCAACAGGGCTCACTATGGCTACACCTTC.

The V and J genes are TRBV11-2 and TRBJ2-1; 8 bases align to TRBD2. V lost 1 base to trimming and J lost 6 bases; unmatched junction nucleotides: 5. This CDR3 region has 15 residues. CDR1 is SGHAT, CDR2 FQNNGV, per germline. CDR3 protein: CASSLAGGPVNEQFF. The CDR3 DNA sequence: TGTGCCAGCAGCTTAGCGGGAGGGCCCGTCAATGAGCAGTTCTTC.

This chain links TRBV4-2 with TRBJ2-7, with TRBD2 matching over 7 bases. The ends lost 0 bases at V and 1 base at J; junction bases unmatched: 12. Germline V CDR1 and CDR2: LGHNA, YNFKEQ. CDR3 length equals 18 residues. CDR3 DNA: TGTGCCAGCAGCCAAGATCTGGCGCCTAGCGGTCGATCCTACGAGCAGTACTTC. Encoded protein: CASSQDLAPSGRSYEQYF.

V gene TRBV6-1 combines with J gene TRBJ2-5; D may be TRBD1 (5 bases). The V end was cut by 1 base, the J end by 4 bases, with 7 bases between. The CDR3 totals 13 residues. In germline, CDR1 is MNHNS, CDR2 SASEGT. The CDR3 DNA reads TGTGCCAGCAGTGAAGAAAGGGGAGAGACCCAGTACTTC. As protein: CASSEERGETQYF.